The 28 T cell receptor beta chains below were found in one sample sequenced in a study of CD8 T cells in ankylosing spondylitis. TCRdb recomputed calls from the 5' RACE reads with MiXCR, one row per CDR3 protein. The table lists roughly 400,000 distinct CDR3 sequences, around 24% of them singletons. No cognate antigen is known for these TCRs. Study outcomes and limitations: A motif of eight or nine highly homologous TCR beta variants was seen as apparently characteristic of ankylosing spondylitis blood.

The material sequenced was blood, either unsorted or a sorted T cell fraction (not recorded which). Receptors originate from a male donor with ankylosing spondylitis.

The rearrangement joins TRBV2 to TRBJ2-5, with D possibly TRBD2 on 6 matching bases. Looked up from germline, CDR1 is SNHLY and CDR2 is FYNNEI. The germline V and J ends were trimmed by 11 bases and 2 bases, with 15 bases remaining between them. The CDR3 is 13 amino acids. The CDR3 coding sequence is TGTGCCGGCCAAGGGAGGAGGCAAGAGACCCAGTACTTC. Translation gives CAGQGRRQETQYF.

There are a few counts of this clonotype. V is TRBV5-1 and J is TRBJ2-6; no firm D call. The CDR3 runs to 16 residues. Trimming pared 3 bases from V and 2 bases from J, leaving 12 bases between. Germline V gene data show CDR1 as SGHRS and CDR2 as YFSETQ. CDR3 DNA sequence: TGCGCCAGCAGCTGGACGCCAGGTGCTGGGGCCAACGTCCTGACTTTC. Residues: CASSWTPGAGANVLTF.

The sample holds a few counts of this clonotype. The chain has TRBV20-1 and TRBJ2-7, with 7 bases identical to TRBD1. V trimming: 1 base; J trimming: 5 bases; junction bases outside the gene matches: 11. Germline CDR1 DFQATT, CDR2 SNEGSKA (reference sequence). The length of the CDR3 is 15 residues. CDR3 region: CSARVWGQNIHEQYF. CDR3 nucleotide sequence: TGCAGTGCTAGAGTTTGGGGACAGAATATCCACGAGCAGTACTTC.

This clonotype was counted a few times. The genes are TRBV12-3 or TRBV12-4 and TRBJ1-5; D not resolved. CDR3 size: 13 residues. Deletions cut 7 bases from V and 2 bases from J, with 9 bases between. In DNA, the CDR3 is TGTGCCAGCAAGCTGTCAGGCAATCAGCCCCAGCATTTT. This encodes CASKLSGNQPQHF.

The J gene is TRBJ1-4, the V gene TRBV2; D ambiguous. The CDR3 contains 15 residues. Trimming took 7 bases from V and 1 from J, leaving 13 bases between them. The V gene's germline CDR1 is SNHLY and CDR2 FYNNEI. The CDR3 spells CASTNPWGTNEKLFF. The CDR3 coding sequence is TGTGCCAGCACAAACCCTTGGGGAACTAATGAAAAACTGTTTTTT. The variable domain in full, completed from reference TRBV2 and TRBJ1-4, reads EPEVTQTPSHQVTQMGQEVILRCVPISNHLYFYWYRQILGQKVEFLVSFYNNEISEKSEIFDDQFSVERPDGSNFTLKIRSTKLEDSAMYFCASTNPWGTNEKLFFGSGTQLSVL.

This clonotype has only a few counts. The rearrangement uses TRBV20-1 and TRBJ1-6; D uncertain. CDR1 is DFQATT and CDR2 is SNEGSKA in the germline V gene (reference sequence). V lost 2 bases, J lost 5 bases, and 10 bases lay in between. The CDR3 length is 14 residues. This CDR3 is CSARLQRDNSPLHF. DNA for the CDR3: TGCAGTGCTAGATTGCAGAGGGATAATTCACCCCTCCACTTT.

This clonotype has more than one count but fewer than ten. This sequence joins TRBV15 and TRBJ1-4; 8 nucleotides match TRBD1. The CDR3 totals 16 residues. Losses at the gene ends were 0 bases for V and 7 bases for J; bases not matched to a gene: 7. Germline assignment: CDR1 LNHNV and CDR2 YYDKDF (reference sequence). CDR3 DNA: TGTGCCACCAGCAGAGACGGGGGGACAGGCGGTGAAAAACTGTTTTTT. Residues: CATSRDGGTGGEKLFF. Full variable domain (remainder filled in from reference TRBV15 and TRBJ1-4): DAMVIQNPRYQVTQFGKPVTLSCSQTLNHNVMYWYQQKSSQAPKLLFHYYDKDFNNEADTPDNFQSRRPNTSFCFLDIRSPGLGDTAMYLCATSRDGGTGGEKLFFGSGTQLSVL.

The sample holds many counts of this clonotype. The genes are TRBV29-1 and TRBJ2-2; a possible D gene is TRBD1 (6 bases). V was trimmed by 5 bases and J by 3 bases, leaving 10 bases between them. Per germline, CDR1 SQVTM and CDR2 ANQGSEA. CDR3 length equals 13 residues. The CDR3 region is CSVRQGYTGELFF. The CDR3 nucleotides read TGCAGCGTTCGGCAGGGGTACACCGGGGAGCTGTTTTTT.

CDR3 nucleotides: TGTGCCAGCAGTTTTTTAGGTCAGACCCAGTACTTC. Amino acid sequence: CASSFLGQTQYF. This chain joins TRBV12-3 or TRBV12-4 and TRBJ2-5; no clear D gene. This CDR3 is 12 amino acids long. The ends were cut back, 3 bases at V and 6 bases at J, with 8 bases in the middle.

The table lists this clonotype with a few counts. V is TRBV6-1 and J is TRBJ2-1; maybe TRBD1 (6 bases). Germline loops: CDR1 MNHNS, CDR2 SASEGT. The CDR3 runs to 13 residues. The V gene lost 8 bases and the J gene lost 5 bases, with 13 bases spanning the gap. As DNA, the CDR3 is TGTGCCAGCGTACAGGGCGTGCACAATGAGCAGTTCTTC. Its protein is CASVQGVHNEQFF.

This clonotype was observed a few times. This rearrangement joins TRBV7-3 to TRBJ2-2; D gene ambiguous. Trimming removed 5 bases at V and 5 bases at J, with 12 bases between. Germline V CDR1 and CDR2: SGHTA, FQGTGA. The CDR3 loop spans 14 amino acids. The CDR3 loop is CASSRTSGTGELFF. The CDR3 DNA sequence: TGTGCCAGCAGCCGAACGAGTGGGACCGGGGAGCTGTTTTTT.

This clonotype turned up a few times. V usage is TRBV5-5 and J usage is TRBJ2-1; 11 nucleotides align to TRBD2. CDR3 length: 15 amino acids. Germline CDR1 and CDR2: SGHKS and YYEKEE (reference sequence). The ends lost 4 bases at V and 9 bases at J; junction bases unmatched: 9. CDR3 protein: CASSQLAGEVFEQFF. The DNA of the CDR3 is TGTGCCAGCAGCCAACTAGCGGGAGAAGTATTTGAGCAGTTCTTC. The variable domain in full, completed from reference TRBV5-5 and TRBJ2-1, reads DAGVTQSPTHLIKTRGQQVTLRCSPISGHKSVSWYQQVLGQGPQFIFQYYEKEERGRGNFPDRFSARQFPNYSSELNVNALLLGDSALYLCASSQLAGEVFEQFFGPGTRLTVL.

The V and J genes are TRBV6-1 and TRBJ2-3; 8 positions agree with TRBD1. The ends lost 7 bases at V and 6 bases at J; junction bases unmatched: 9. The germline V gene has CDR1 MNHNS and CDR2 SASEGT. The CDR3 is 14 amino acids. CDR3 region: CASTRDRLTDTQYF. The CDR3 DNA reads as TGTGCCAGCACTCGGGACAGGTTGACCGATACGCAGTATTTT.

Many counts were recorded for this clonotype. V and J are TRBV3-1 and TRBJ2-1; 8 nucleotides align to TRBD2. The CDR3 covers 13 residues. With 6 bases clipped from V and 7 bases from J, the junction kept 5 bases outside the gene matches. Germline loops: CDR1 LGHDT, CDR2 YNNKEL (reference sequence). CDR3 sequence reads: CASRSGSWNEQFF. DNA of the CDR3: TGTGCCAGCAGAAGCGGGAGTTGGAATGAGCAGTTCTTC.

The V gene is TRBV10-3, the J gene TRBJ2-5; D gene uncertain. V was pared by 3 bases and J by 2 bases, with 4 bases between. The CDR3 sequence is 12 residues long. Germline V CDR1 and CDR2: ENHRY, SYGVKD. The CDR3 region has the DNA TGTGCCATCAGTGAATGGCAAGAGACCCAGTACTTC. Translated, it gives CAISEWQETQYF.

This chain uses TRBV6-5 with TRBJ2-1; D uncertain. CDR1 and CDR2 from the germline V gene are MNHEY and SVGAGI. The CDR3 runs to 16 residues. V lost 1 base, J lost 0 bases, and 10 bases lay in between. The CDR3 DNA reads as TGTGCCAGCAGTTACTACGCGAGGTACTCCTACAATGAGCAGTTCTTC. As protein: CASSYYARYSYNEQFF.

This rearrangement joins TRBV10-3 to TRBJ1-5; 7 bases map to TRBD1. CDR1 and CDR2 (germline): ENHRY, SYGVKD. This CDR3 has 13 amino acids. Unmatched junction bases numbered 3, after V lost 9 bases and J lost 1 base. The CDR3 DNA reads as TGTGCCATGGGGACAGAGAGCAATCAGCCCCAGCATTTT. Protein sequence: CAMGTESNQPQHF.

This clonotype has a handful of counts. The rearrangement links TRBV5-1 to TRBJ2-7, with 8 nucleotides matching TRBD1. The ends lost 4 bases at V and 5 bases at J; junction bases unmatched: 11. CDR3 size: 15 residues. CDR1 is SGHRS and CDR2 is YFSETQ in the germline V gene. CDR3 amino acids: CASSPIRGQGHEQYF. DNA for the CDR3: TGCGCCAGCAGCCCGATAAGAGGACAGGGCCACGAGCAGTACTTC.

This clonotype was recorded many times. The rearrangement joins TRBV24-1 to TRBJ2-1, with 8 nucleotides matching TRBD2. The germline V gene encodes CDR1 KGHDR and CDR2 SFDVKD. This CDR3 region has 16 residues. V lost 0 bases and J lost 6; bases outside the gene matches: 6. CDR3 nucleotide sequence: TGTGCCACCAGTGATTTGCAGGGGACTAGTCGCAATGAGCAGTTCTTC. Translated: CATSDLQGTSRNEQFF.

This rearrangement joins TRBV5-1 to TRBJ2-5; D is uncertain. The CDR3 has 13 residues. V lost 0 bases and J lost 4, with 7 bases in between. CDR1 is SGHRS, CDR2 YFSETQ, per germline. The CDR3 DNA sequence: TGCGCCAGCAGCTTGGCCGTGGCAGAGACCCAGTACTTC. Protein sequence: CASSLAVAETQYF. The full variable domain, rest sourced from reference TRBV5-1 and TRBJ2-5, is KAGVTQTPRYLIKTRGQQVTLSCSPISGHRSVSWYQQTPGQGLQFLFEYFSETQRNKGNFPGRFSGRQFSNSRSEMNVSTLELGDSALYLCASSLAVAETQYFGPGTRLLVL.

This clonotype has just a few counts. The J gene is TRBJ2-1, the V gene TRBV5-1, with 9 nucleotides matching TRBD2. V shed 4 bases and J 9 bases; nucleotides not matched to a gene: 11. The CDR3 runs to 15 residues. The germline CDR1 and CDR2 sequences are SGHRS and YFSETQ. CDR3 nucleotide sequence: TGCGCCAGCAGCCGAGGGGCTAGCGGGAACCTTGAGCAGTTCTTC. Translated, it gives CASSRGASGNLEQFF. The full variable domain, completed using reference TRBV5-1 and TRBJ2-1, is KAGVTQTPRYLIKTRGQQVTLSCSPISGHRSVSWYQQTPGQGLQFLFEYFSETQRNKGNFPGRFSGRQFSNSRSEMNVSTLELGDSALYLCASSRGASGNLEQFFGPGTRLTVL.

The J gene is TRBJ1-4, the V gene TRBV7-2, with TRBD1 matching 7 bases. Unmatched junction bases numbered 3, after V lost 1 base and J lost 7 bases. CDR3 length: 14 residues. Germline values: CDR1 SGHTA, CDR2 FQGNSA. CDR3 bases: TGTGCCAGCAGCTTAGGCCAGGGGGTTGAAAAACTGTTTTTT. As protein: CASSLGQGVEKLFF.

This chain connects TRBV7-8 to TRBJ1-2, with 8 bases identical to TRBD1. Per germline, CDR1 SGHVS and CDR2 FQNEAQ. The V segment lost 7 bases and the J segment 8 bases; nucleotides outside the gene matches: 12. This CDR3 region has 14 residues. Here the CDR3 DNA reads TGTGCCAGCACACAATTCGGACAGGGCGAGGGCTACACCTTC. As protein: CASTQFGQGEGYTF.

For the CDR3, the DNA is TGCGCCAGCAGCGTCGGGACAGTTAACTTCTACGAGCAGTACTTC. Amino acids: CASSVGTVNFYEQYF. The chain uses TRBV5-1 and TRBJ2-7; the match to TRBD1 covers 7 bases. Trimming took 4 bases from V and 3 from J; bases not matched to a gene: 10. Germline-derived CDR1 and CDR2 are SGHRS and YFSETQ. The CDR3 covers 15 residues.

This chain links TRBV5-1 with TRBJ2-3; D call uncertain. V was pared by 4 bases and J by 4 bases, with 19 bases between. The V gene's germline CDR1 is SGHRS and CDR2 YFSETQ. The CDR3 is 16 residues long. The CDR3 loop reads CASSLVAAGGADTQYF. The CDR3 DNA sequence: TGCGCCAGCAGCCTGGTGGCGGCTGGCGGCGCAGATACGCAGTATTTT.

The chain combines TRBV7-8 with TRBJ1-3; no clear D gene. CDR3 length equals 16 residues. V was clipped by 5 bases and J by 0 bases, with 14 bases between them. Germline assignment: CDR1 SGHVS and CDR2 FQNEAQ. CDR3 loop: CASSLARPSSGNTIYF. CDR3 coding DNA: TGTGCCAGCAGCCTCGCCAGGCCTAGCTCTGGAAACACCATATATTTT.

This rearrangement joins TRBV19 to TRBJ2-2, with D possibly TRBD2 on 5 matching bases. Germline CDR1 reads LNHDA; CDR2 reads SQIVND (reference sequence). The V end lost 5 bases, the J end lost 4 bases, and 14 bases lay between the germline ends. The CDR3 runs 15 residues. The CDR3 DNA reads as TGTGCCAGTAGTCCTCGACGGGGTCCCACCGGGGAGCTGTTTTTT. It yields the protein CASSPRRGPTGELFF.

V is TRBV7-2 and J is TRBJ2-7; 14 bases are a match to TRBD2. The CDR3 sequence is 15 residues long. Germline V gives CDR1 SGHTA, CDR2 FQGNSA. Trimming at V came to 7 bases and at J to 5 bases, leaving 7 bases not matched to a gene. The CDR3: CASIQTSGRVDEQYF. CDR3 DNA sequence: TGTGCCAGCATCCAGACTAGCGGGAGGGTTGACGAGCAGTACTTC.